These 32 T cell receptor beta chains came from one sample sequenced in a study of PD-1 blockade in classical Hodgkin lymphoma. TCRdb's table, derived via immunoSEQ multiplex PCR, lists solely in-frame clones and lacks some. The repertoire holds 50,000 or so clones, less than 95% seen once, with about 10% in the top ten. Each patient experienced a relapse that followed autologous stem cell transplantation, and brentuximab vedotin exposure varied. The sample was peripheral blood mononuclear cells (PBMCs), taken before the second cycle of nivolumab. These TCRs come from a human donor with classical Hodgkin lymphoma.

A single count supports this clone. This sequence joins TRBV13 and TRBJ2-1; 7 bases are shared with TRBD2. The CDR3 is 16 residues long. Germline CDR1 reads PRHDT; CDR2 reads FYEKMQ (reference sequence). After removal of 4 bases from V and 2 bases from J, the junction contained 8 bases not matched to a gene. In nucleotides, the CDR3 is TGTGCCAGCAGCTCGGATGGGGGGGGTCCCTACAATGAGCAGTTCTTC. This translates into CASSSDGGGPYNEQFF.

This clone has only a few counts. The chain is built from TRBV19 and TRBJ1-1, with 11 bases that match TRBD1. The V gene end was trimmed by 9 bases and the J gene end by 4 bases; junction bases not matched to a gene: 13. The germline V gene encodes CDR1 LNHDA and CDR2 SQIVND (reference sequence). The CDR3 totals 16 residues. This CDR3 is CASGGRTGGLVTEAFF. For the CDR3, the DNA is TGTGCCAGCGGGGGAAGGACAGGGGGCTTGGTCACTGAAGCTTTCTTT.

The chain joins TRBV6-5 to TRBJ2-1, with TRBD2 matching 7 bases. After removal of 2 bases from V and 0 bases from J, the junction contained 4 bases not matched to a gene. The CDR3 sequence is 16 residues long. Germline CDR1 MNHEY, CDR2 SVGAGI. This CDR3 is CASSYGPSGSYNEQFF. The CDR3 nucleotides read TGTGCCAGCAGTTACGGGCCTAGCGGCTCCTACAATGAGCAGTTCTTC.

The CDR3 reads CASSLGGGSLAPIYEQYF. The CDR3 coding sequence is TGTGCCAGCAGCTTGGGGGGTGGGAGTCTAGCCCCTATCTACGAGCAGTACTTC. The rearrangement uses TRBV5-4 and TRBJ2-7; tentatively, D is TRBD2 (5 bases). CDR1 is SGHNT, CDR2 YYREEE, per germline (reference sequence). Trimming removed 0 bases from V and 3 bases from J, with 22 bases in between. The CDR3 length is 18 residues.

This rearrangement joins TRBV7-2 to TRBJ1-5; tentatively, D is TRBD1 (5 bases). The CDR3 has 15 amino acids. V was trimmed by 2 bases and J by 4 bases, leaving 12 bases between them. CDR1 is SGHTA and CDR2 is FQGNSA in the germline V gene. The CDR3 sequence is CASSLSGQGNQPQHF. CDR3 nucleotide sequence: TGTGCCAGCAGCTTAAGTGGCCAGGGAAATCAGCCCCAGCATTTT. Filled out from reference TRBV7-2 and TRBJ1-5, the complete variable domain reads GAGVSQSPSNKVTEKGKDVELRCDPISGHTALYWYRQSLGQGLEFLIYFQGNSAPDKSGLPSDRFSAERTGGSVSTLTIQRTQQEDSAVYLCASSLSGQGNQPQHFGDGTRLSIL.

The gene calls are TRBV4-3 and TRBJ2-5, with 12 bases lining up with TRBD2. This CDR3 is built from 18 residues. The ends lost 0 bases at V and 1 base at J; junction bases unmatched: 6. CDR1 LGHNA and CDR2 YSLEER come from the germline V gene. The CDR3 nucleotides are TGCGCCAGCAGCCAAGACGGTCTAGCGGGAGGGGGCCAAGAGACCCAGTACTTC. This gives the protein CASSQDGLAGGGQETQYF.

This rearrangement joins TRBV5-1 to TRBJ2-7; 8 bases align to TRBD2. The CDR3 is made up of 15 amino acids. Germline V lookup: CDR1 SGHRS, CDR2 YFSETQ. V lost 2 bases to trimming and J lost 2 bases; unmatched junction nucleotides: 6. CDR3 sequence reads: CASSLAGEIAYEQYF. CDR3 bases: TGCGCCAGCAGCTTAGCGGGAGAGATCGCCTACGAGCAGTACTTC.

The chain uses TRBV7-6 and TRBJ1-4; perhaps TRBD1 as D (5 bases). In germline, CDR1 is SGHVS, CDR2 FNYEAQ. The CDR3 covers 14 residues. The V end was cut by 1 base, the J end by 8 bases, with 11 bases between. The CDR3 sequence is CASSLGGSREKLFF. The CDR3 DNA follows: TGTGCCAGCAGCTTAGGGGGCAGCCGAGAAAAACTGTTTTTT.

The chain links TRBV9 to TRBJ2-4; 7 nucleotides match TRBD2. The CDR3 has 18 residues. CDR1 is SGDLS, CDR2 YYNGEE, per germline. The trim removed 4 bases at V and 0 bases at J, leaving 13 bases unmatched. CDR3: CASSSSPTSDIAKNIQYF. CDR3 in DNA: TGTGCCAGCAGCTCTAGTCCTACTAGCGATATAGCCAAAAACATTCAGTACTTC.

This chain links TRBV18 with TRBJ1-1; D remains ambiguous. Germline CDR1 is KGHSH and CDR2 is LQKENI. Between the trimmed V and J ends, which lost 3 bases and 3 bases, there was a span of 14 bases. The CDR3 spans 15 residues. The CDR3 here is CASSPVSDQDTEAFF. The CDR3 DNA reads TGTGCCAGCTCACCTGTTTCCGATCAGGACACTGAAGCTTTCTTT.

The rearrangement joins TRBV27 to TRBJ2-7; weak D call: TRBD1 (5 bases). Per the germline V gene, CDR1 is MNHEY and CDR2 is SMNVEV (reference sequence). The CDR3 loop spans 13 amino acids. V shed 6 bases and J shed 0 bases, with 9 bases lying between them. The CDR3 nucleotides are TGTGCCAGCAGCTCACAGGACTCCTACGAGCAGTACTTC. Its translation is CASSSQDSYEQYF.

The genes are TRBV9 and TRBJ2-1, with a tentative D call TRBD2 (7 bases). CDR1 SGDLS and CDR2 YYNGEE come from the germline V gene. V was shortened by 3 bases and J by 7 bases, with 17 bases between the two germline ends. The CDR3 spans 15 residues. This CDR3 reads CASSATGGGLNEQFF. The CDR3 nucleotides are TGTGCCAGCAGCGCGACGGGGGGCGGGCTGAATGAGCAGTTCTTC.

CDR3 residues: CASSLEWSGSEQYF. CDR3 DNA: TGTGCCAGCAGCTTAGAGTGGAGCGGATCCGAGCAGTACTTC. The rearrangement joins TRBV7-2 to TRBJ2-7; D is possibly TRBD2 (5 bases). V lost 1 base and J lost 6, with 13 bases in between. CDR3 length: 14 residues. The germline V gene encodes CDR1 SGHTA and CDR2 FQGNSA.

The chain links TRBV7-2 to TRBJ2-1; D uncertain. The CDR3 contains 15 residues. Trimming shortened V by 1 base and J by 3 bases, and 10 bases separated the two germline ends. Germline CDR1 is SGHTA and CDR2 is FQGNSA. In DNA, the CDR3 is TGTGCCAGCAGCTTAGACGCTACTGGCTACAATGAGCAGTTCTTC. Its translation: CASSLDATGYNEQFF.

This rearrangement joins TRBV5-6 to TRBJ1-3; 7 bases agree with TRBD1. This CDR3 is built from 17 residues. With 0 bases clipped from V and 0 bases from J, the junction kept 6 bases outside the gene matches. Germline V lookup: CDR1 SGHDT, CDR2 YYEEEE. The CDR3 is CASSLAGTVHSGNTIYF. The CDR3 bases are TGTGCCAGCAGCTTGGCGGGGACAGTACACTCTGGAAACACCATATATTTT.

CDR3 protein: CASSLESRDTEAFF. CDR3 nucleotide sequence: TGTGCCAGCAGCTTAGAATCGAGGGACACTGAAGCTTTCTTT. This sequence joins TRBV7-8 and TRBJ1-1; D is undetermined. The CDR3 sequence is 14 residues long. Trimming cost V 1 base and J 3 bases, with 9 bases left between them. Per germline, CDR1 SGHVS and CDR2 FQNEAQ.

This clone was counted only a few times. The chain uses TRBV9 and TRBJ1-3, with D perhaps TRBD1 (6 bases). Looked up from germline, CDR1 is SGDLS and CDR2 is YYNGEE. The CDR3 has 17 amino acids. Trimming removed 2 bases from V and 0 bases from J, with 15 bases in between. The CDR3 DNA reads TGTGCCAGCAGCGTGGACAGTTGGAAAAGCTCTGGAAACACCATATATTTT. Protein: CASSVDSWKSSGNTIYF.

The chain joins TRBV27 to TRBJ2-4, with a tentative D call TRBD2 (6 bases). CDR3 length equals 14 residues. Deletions cut 5 bases from V and 6 bases from J, with 14 bases between. CDR1 and CDR2 from the germline V gene are MNHEY and SMNVEV (reference sequence). This chain's CDR3 is CASSLGGGGNIQYF. The CDR3 DNA is TGTGCCAGCAGTCTGGGGGGAGGTGGAAACATTCAGTACTTC.

The chain couples TRBV15 to TRBJ2-1, with D unclear. The CDR3 runs to 14 residues. V was cut by 0 bases and J by 4 bases, with 7 bases left in between. Germline CDR1 and CDR2: LNHNV and YYDKDF (reference sequence). The CDR3 sequence: CATSRDFLYNEQFF. CDR3 nucleotides: TGTGCCACCAGCAGAGATTTTTTGTACAATGAGCAGTTCTTC. Looking up the rest from reference TRBV15 and TRBJ2-1 gives the full variable domain: DAMVIQNPRYQVTQFGKPVTLSCSQTLNHNVMYWYQQKSSQAPKLLFHYYDKDFNNEADTPDNFQSRRPNTSFCFLDIRSPGLGDTAMYLCATSRDFLYNEQFFGPGTRLTVL.

This clone was counted between two and nine times. CDR3 loop: CASSDKRTSSGQYF. In DNA form, the CDR3 reads TGTGCCAGCAGTGATAAGCGGACCAGCAGCGGGCAGTATTTT. The gene calls are TRBV6-4 and TRBJ2-3; D is possibly TRBD2 (5 bases). CDR1 and CDR2 from the germline V gene are MRHNA and SNTAGT. This CDR3 has 14 residues. V was shortened by 3 bases and J by 11 bases, with 18 bases between the two germline ends.

J is TRBJ2-1 and V is TRBV21-1; the table names TRBD1, a call not compared with the DNA. TRBV21-1 is deemed a pseudogene. The CDR3 spans 15 residues. The CDR3 sequence: CASRTGGPLYNEQFF. The DNA of the CDR3 is TGTGCCAGCCGGACAGGGGGCCCTCTCTACAATGAGCAGTTCTTC.

The chain has TRBV28 and TRBJ2-3; TRBD2 matches 9 bases. The CDR3 has 19 residues. The germline V gene has CDR1 MDHEN and CDR2 SYDVKM. With 5 bases clipped from V and 2 bases from J, the junction kept 17 bases outside the gene matches. DNA of the CDR3: TGTGCCAGCAGTCGACCCTCTTTGACGACTAGCGGAAACACAGATACGCAGTATTTT. Its protein product is CASSRPSLTTSGNTDTQYF.

The genes are TRBV28 and TRBJ1-1, with D unclear. Germline V gives CDR1 MDHEN, CDR2 SYDVKM. Between the trimmed V and J ends, which lost 6 bases and 7 bases, there was a span of 12 bases. The CDR3 has 12 amino acids. In DNA, the CDR3 is TGTGCCAGCAGCTCCCTGCTGAGTGAAGCTTTCTTT. It encodes CASSSLLSEAFF.

The rearrangement uses TRBV9 and TRBJ2-2; D remains ambiguous. Trimming took off 6 bases at V and 2 bases at J, with 14 bases between the two ends. From germline, CDR1 is SGDLS and CDR2 YYNGEE. This CDR3 is built from 15 residues. This chain's CDR3 is CASTTGQTNTGELFF. CDR3 sequence (DNA): TGTGCCAGCACCACCGGGCAGACTAACACCGGGGAGCTGTTTTTT.

The genes are TRBV9 and TRBJ1-2, with TRBD1 matching over 7 bases. Germline trimming cut 3 bases from V and 0 bases from J; bases unmatched to any gene: 5. Germline assignment: CDR1 SGDLS and CDR2 YYNGEE. This CDR3 region has 15 residues. For the CDR3, the DNA is TGTGCCAGCAGCGCCCAGGGGGAAACTAACTATGGCTACACCTTC. Amino acid sequence: CASSAQGETNYGYTF.

This clone was counted only a few times. J is TRBJ2-3 and V is TRBV6-5; 10 nucleotides align to TRBD1. Per germline, CDR1 MNHEY and CDR2 SVGAGI. V gave up 7 bases and J gave up 1 base; unmatched junction bases: 2. The CDR3 is 14 residues long. In nucleotides, the CDR3 is TGTGCCAGCAAGACAGGGGGCGGCACAGATACGCAGTATTTT. Protein sequence: CASKTGGGTDTQYF.

The gene calls are TRBV6-4 and TRBJ2-1, with no clear D. Germline V CDR1 and CDR2: MRHNA, SNTAGT. Trimming shortened V by 0 bases and J by 6 bases, and 12 bases separated the two germline ends. The CDR3 spans 15 residues. CDR3 nucleotide sequence: TGTGCCAGCAGTGACTCTCCGGGCCGGCGCAATGAGCAGTTCTTC. Protein: CASSDSPGRRNEQFF.

The chain combines TRBV27 with TRBJ1-4; maybe TRBD1 (6 bases). In germline, CDR1 is MNHEY, CDR2 SMNVEV (reference sequence). The CDR3 sequence is 15 residues long. Trimming pared 4 bases from V and 3 bases from J, leaving 12 bases between. The CDR3, as DNA: TGTGCCAGCAGTTCAAGGACAGTGTCTAATGAAAAACTGTTTTTT. Its protein is CASSSRTVSNEKLFF.

The chain joins TRBV7-7 to TRBJ2-2, with 7 bases matching TRBD2. CDR1 and CDR2 from the germline V gene are SSHAT and FNYEAQ (reference sequence). CDR3 length: 16 amino acids. Germline trimming cut 1 base from V and 5 bases from J; bases unmatched to any gene: 7. The CDR3 sequence: CASSLEVSGPTGELFF. In DNA, the CDR3 is TGTGCCAGCAGCTTAGAGGTTAGCGGGCCTACCGGGGAGCTGTTTTTT.

J is TRBJ2-7 and V is TRBV6-5; a weak D match, TRBD2 (5 bases). V lost 6 bases and J lost 7, with 22 bases in between. Per germline, CDR1 MNHEY and CDR2 SVGAGI. The CDR3 consists of 15 residues. CDR3 sequence reads: CASRHSPGGSGEQYF. CDR3 bases: TGTGCCAGCAGACATTCCCCAGGCGGCTCGGGGGAGCAGTACTTC.

This clone was seen only once. The V gene is TRBV5-1, the J gene TRBJ1-4; D unresolved. Germline loops: CDR1 SGHRS, CDR2 YFSETQ. Trimming took off 0 bases at V and 6 bases at J, with 12 bases between the two ends. The CDR3 is 15 residues long. The CDR3 loop is CASSLGPTGDEKLFF. In nucleotides, the CDR3 is TGCGCCAGCAGCTTGGGTCCTACGGGCGATGAAAAACTGTTTTTT.

CDR3 amino acids: CASSLNPLGSGNTIYF. CDR3 bases: TGTGCCAGCAGCTTGAATCCCCTAGGATCCGGAAACACCATATATTTT. The rearrangement joins TRBV5-5 to TRBJ1-3; D unresolved. The CDR3 has 16 residues. Germline CDR1 is SGHKS and CDR2 is YYEKEE (reference sequence). V was cut by 1 base and J by 4 bases, with 15 bases left in between.